Following are 25 T cell receptor beta chains from one sample sequenced in a study of T cell repertoires in cytomegalovirus infection. Via MiXCR, TCRdb re-called the reads, giving one row per CDR3 protein. The sample holds approximately 50,000 distinct CDR3 sequences, 15% to 25% seen once. Antigen specificity for these receptors is unknown. This specimen was CD8+ T cells from cultured PBMCs, taken from culture after CMV antigen stimulation. Receptor source: a human donor in good health (CMV status not recorded). Some clones in this sample may be carry-over from other donors' samples.

This clonotype has just a few counts. V and J are TRBV7-9 and TRBJ2-1, with a possible D match to TRBD2 (5 bases). The germline V gene encodes CDR1 SEHNR and CDR2 FQNEAQ (reference sequence). Deletions cut 3 bases from V and 0 bases from J, with 12 bases between. The CDR3 runs to 16 residues. Written as DNA, the CDR3 is TGTGCCAGCAGCTTGAGGGAGTCCAGCTCCTACAATGAGCAGTTCTTC. It specifies CASSLRESSSYNEQFF.

This clonotype was counted a few times. V gene TRBV6-5 combines with J gene TRBJ1-1; 12 nucleotides agree with TRBD1. V lost 5 bases, J lost 6 bases, and 4 bases stayed unmatched. Germline V gene sequence: CDR1 MNHEY, CDR2 SVGAGI. The CDR3 loop spans 14 amino acids. The CDR3 region is CASSTGTGGSEAFF. In nucleotides, the CDR3 is TGTGCCAGCAGTACCGGGACAGGGGGCTCTGAAGCTTTCTTT.

This clonotype was picked up a small number of times. The V call is TRBV6-1, the J call TRBJ2-1; D is uncertain. The CDR3 totals 12 residues. The ends were cut back, 8 bases at V and 2 bases at J, with 7 bases in the middle. Germline V CDR1 and CDR2: MNHNS, SASEGT. The DNA for the CDR3 is TGTGCCAGCGGGATAGCCTACAATGAGCAGTTCTTC. Translating it yields CASGIAYNEQFF.

A word on this clonotype: A read error may produce the germline difference seen at one junction end. V usage is TRBV12-3 or TRBV12-4 and J usage is TRBJ1-2; 9 bases match TRBD1. This CDR3 spans 17 amino acids. CDR3 amino acids: CACSITGGGKHYYGYTF. CDR3 DNA sequence: TGTGCCTGCAGCATAACAGGGGGCGGGAAACATTACTATGGCTACACCTTC.

The rearrangement links TRBV6-4 to TRBJ2-1; 8 nucleotides align to TRBD1. Germline V gene sequence: CDR1 MRHNA, CDR2 SNTAGT. V was pared by 3 bases and J by 8 bases, with 9 bases of the junction left unmatched. The CDR3 extends over 15 amino acids. CDR3 loop: CASSERAGGFDEQFF. The CDR3 DNA is TGTGCCAGCAGTGAGAGGGCAGGGGGCTTCGATGAGCAGTTCTTC.

At least ten counts were recorded for this clonotype. CDR3 amino acids: CASSSSSWTYNEQFF. CDR3 coding DNA: TGTGCCAGCAGTTCTTCCTCCTGGACCTACAATGAGCAGTTCTTC. This chain joins TRBV2 and TRBJ2-1; D remains ambiguous. The germline V gene has CDR1 SNHLY and CDR2 FYNNEI. Trimming stripped 5 bases from V and 2 bases from J, with 13 bases between. This CDR3 comprises 15 residues.

The gene calls are TRBV7-2 and TRBJ1-1, with D possibly TRBD1 on 5 matching bases. V was cut by 10 bases and J by 1 base, with 16 bases left in between. Germline assignment: CDR1 SGHTA and CDR2 FQGNSA. The CDR3 has 14 residues. The CDR3 here is CATPDGTGNTEAFF. CDR3 bases: TGTGCCACCCCGGACGGAACAGGGAACACTGAAGCTTTCTTT.

This rearrangement joins TRBV28 to TRBJ1-1; D gene ambiguous. Trimming left V 3 bases short and J 5 bases short, with 10 bases between. CDR1 and CDR2 (germline): MDHEN, SYDVKM. This CDR3 has 13 residues. The CDR3 spells CASSFRGWTEAFF. The DNA of the CDR3 is TGTGCCAGCAGTTTCCGGGGTTGGACTGAAGCTTTCTTT.

This clonotype was found a few times. The chain recombines TRBV28 with TRBJ2-3; TRBD2 matches at 7 bases. With 3 bases clipped from V and 0 bases from J, the junction kept 6 bases outside the gene matches. CDR3 size: 16 residues. CDR1 MDHEN and CDR2 SYDVKM come from the germline V gene. The CDR3 coding sequence is TGTGCCAGCAGTTTGCGCGGGGGATTTAGCACAGATACGCAGTATTTT. Translating gives CASSLRGGFSTDTQYF.

The rearrangement links TRBV6-5 to TRBJ1-4; possible D gene TRBD1, 6 bases. Germline CDR1 reads MNHEY; CDR2 reads SVGAGI. The CDR3 sequence is 13 residues long. Trimming left V 2 bases short and J 5 bases short, with 6 bases between. In nucleotides, the CDR3 is TGTGCCAGCAGTTACGGACAGAATGAAAAACTGTTTTTT. Amino acids: CASSYGQNEKLFF.

This clonotype was seen more than once but under ten times. The chain carries TRBV6-2 or TRBV6-3 and TRBJ2-3, with a possible D match to TRBD1 (5 bases). Trimming pared 7 bases from V and 6 bases from J, leaving 14 bases between. The CDR3 is 13 amino acids. Germline values: CDR1 MNHEY, CDR2 SVGEGT. The CDR3 DNA reads TGTGCCAGCAATCTCCTGGGGCATGATACGCAGTATTTT. Its translation: CASNLLGHDTQYF.

The CDR3 sequence: CASSTPQGEPGGYTF. The CDR3 DNA is TGTGCCAGCAGCACTCCTCAGGGGGAACCGGGAGGCTACACCTTC. The chain has TRBV7-9 and TRBJ1-2, with TRBD1 matching over 7 bases. The germline V gene encodes CDR1 SEHNR and CDR2 FQNEAQ (reference sequence). The CDR3 runs 15 residues. V lost 5 bases to trimming and J lost 8 bases; unmatched junction nucleotides: 14.

The gene calls are TRBV7-6 and TRBJ2-1; D perhaps matches TRBD2 (6 bases). Trimming removed 4 bases from V and 9 bases from J, with 13 bases in between. Germline V CDR1 and CDR2: SGHVS, FNYEAQ. The CDR3 totals 13 residues. The CDR3 coding sequence is TGTGCCAGCAGCTCGGACTATCTTGGTGAGCAGTTCTTC. Protein: CASSSDYLGEQFF.

This clonotype turned up a few times. The chain uses TRBV11-2 and TRBJ2-7; no clear D. Germline V gene data show CDR1 as SGHAT and CDR2 as FQNNGV. CDR3 length: 14 amino acids. V dropped 1 base and J dropped 1 base, with 8 bases sitting between them. The CDR3 coding sequence is TGTGCCAGCAGCTTAGGACCCGGGTCCTACGAGCAGTACTTC. Protein sequence: CASSLGPGSYEQYF.

The chain has TRBV27 and TRBJ1-1; D gene ambiguous. The CDR3 sequence is 13 residues long. Between the trimmed V and J ends, which lost 3 bases and 3 bases, there was a span of 8 bases. The germline V gene has CDR1 MNHEY and CDR2 SMNVEV (reference sequence). DNA of the CDR3: TGTGCCAGCAGTTTTCGCAGCCACACTGAAGCTTTCTTT. It specifies CASSFRSHTEAFF.

V usage is TRBV7-2 and J usage is TRBJ2-7, with 9 bases aligning to TRBD1. In germline, CDR1 is SGHTA, CDR2 FQGNSA. V shed 1 base, J shed 5 bases, and the junction held 3 bases outside the gene matches. The CDR3 sequence is 14 residues long. CDR3 loop: CASSLVRTGDEQYF. CDR3 DNA sequence: TGTGCCAGCAGCTTAGTCCGGACAGGGGACGAGCAGTACTTC. Full variable domain (remainder filled in from reference TRBV7-2 and TRBJ2-7): GAGVSQSPSNKVTEKGKDVELRCDPISGHTALYWYRQSLGQGLEFLIYFQGNSAPDKSGLPSDRFSAERTGGSVSTLTIQRTQQEDSAVYLCASSLVRTGDEQYFGPGTRLTVT.

The genes are TRBV7-9 and TRBJ2-3, with unresolved D. Trimming left V 3 bases short and J 2 bases short, with 3 bases between. Germline values: CDR1 SEHNR, CDR2 FQNEAQ (reference sequence). CDR3 size: 12 residues. The CDR3 spells CASSFYTDTQYF. CDR3 sequence (DNA): TGTGCCAGCAGCTTCTACACAGATACGCAGTATTTT.

The genes are TRBV7-8 and TRBJ2-7; D gene ambiguous. The CDR3 runs 14 residues. Germline V gene sequence: CDR1 SGHVS, CDR2 FQNEAQ. V was cut by 0 bases and J by 3 bases, with 9 bases left in between. This CDR3 reads CASSLALGLYEQYF. As DNA, the CDR3 is TGTGCCAGCAGCTTAGCGCTGGGCCTCTACGAGCAGTACTTC.

The chain carries TRBV19 and TRBJ2-4; 10 bases are shared with TRBD1. Germline assignment: CDR1 LNHDA and CDR2 SQIVND (reference sequence). After removal of 8 bases from V and 0 bases from J, the junction contained 13 bases not matched to a gene. CDR3 size: 18 residues. The CDR3 coding sequence is TGTGCCAGTTACACCGGGACAGGGGCCTCTTTAGCCAAAAACATTCAGTACTTC. Protein sequence: CASYTGTGASLAKNIQYF.

The V and J genes are TRBV27 and TRBJ2-1; TRBD2 aligns across 12 bases. With V trimmed by 3 bases and J by 3 bases, 3 bases remained unmatched. Germline-derived CDR1 and CDR2 are MNHEY and SMNVEV (reference sequence). The CDR3 covers 16 residues. The CDR3 DNA follows: TGTGCCAGCAGTTTTGGGACTAGCGGGTACTACAATGAGCAGTTCTTC. Protein: CASSFGTSGYYNEQFF.

Only a few counts were recorded for this clonotype. CDR3 nucleotides: TGCGCCAGCAGCATCCTGGGGTCCCTGGACACTGAAGCTTTCTTT. Translated: CASSILGSLDTEAFF. The rearrangement joins TRBV5-1 to TRBJ1-1; D is unclear. Trimming cost V 4 bases and J 3 bases, with 16 bases left between them. Germline-derived CDR1 and CDR2 are SGHRS and YFSETQ. The CDR3 has 15 amino acids. Using reference TRBV5-1 and TRBJ1-1 for the parts outside the CDR3, the full variable domain is KAGVTQTPRYLIKTRGQQVTLSCSPISGHRSVSWYQQTPGQGLQFLFEYFSETQRNKGNFPGRFSGRQFSNSRSEMNVSTLELGDSALYLCASSILGSLDTEAFFGQGTRLTVV.

The chain carries TRBV7-8 and TRBJ2-7, with D perhaps matching TRBD2 (5 bases). Trimming removed 4 bases from V and 1 base from J, with 17 bases in between. CDR1 and CDR2 (germline): SGHVS, FQNEAQ. CDR3 size: 16 residues. This CDR3 reads CASSWGAVASSYEQYF. Here the CDR3 DNA reads TGTGCCAGCAGCTGGGGAGCGGTAGCGTCATCCTACGAGCAGTACTTC.

Concerning this clonotype: The CDR3 end shows no conserved phenylalanine or tryptophan, and so a read error is likely. The chain couples TRBV12-3 or TRBV12-4 to TRBJ2-5; possible D gene TRBD2, 5 bases. The CDR3 sequence is 14 residues long. V dropped 6 bases and J dropped 5 bases, with 16 bases sitting between them. CDR3 protein: CASSPIEGKETQYL. Written as DNA, the CDR3 is TGTGCCAGCAGCCCAATAGAGGGCAAGGAGACCCAGTACTTG.

The chain employs TRBV7-2 and TRBJ2-7; the D gene is possibly TRBD2 (5 bases). Germline CDR1 SGHTA, CDR2 FQGNSA. The V end was cut by 4 bases, the J end by 5 bases, with 15 bases between. There are 14 residues in the CDR3. DNA for the CDR3: TGTGCCAGCAGCTCTAGCCCCCCACCAAACGAGCAGTACTTC. It yields the protein CASSSSPPPNEQYF.

This chain connects TRBV7-2 to TRBJ2-7; weak D call: TRBD1 (5 bases). The CDR3 sequence is 11 residues long. Between the trimmed V and J ends, which lost 1 base and 10 bases, there was a span of 8 bases. CDR1 SGHTA and CDR2 FQGNSA come from the germline V gene. The CDR3 protein is CASSLVQDQYF. DNA for the CDR3: TGTGCCAGCAGCTTAGTACAGGATCAGTACTTC. The full variable domain, with the rest looked up from reference TRBV7-2 and TRBJ2-7, is GAGVSQSPSNKVTEKGKDVELRCDPISGHTALYWYRQSLGQGLEFLIYFQGNSAPDKSGLPSDRFSAERTGGSVSTLTIQRTQQEDSAVYLCASSLVQDQYFGPGTRLTVT.